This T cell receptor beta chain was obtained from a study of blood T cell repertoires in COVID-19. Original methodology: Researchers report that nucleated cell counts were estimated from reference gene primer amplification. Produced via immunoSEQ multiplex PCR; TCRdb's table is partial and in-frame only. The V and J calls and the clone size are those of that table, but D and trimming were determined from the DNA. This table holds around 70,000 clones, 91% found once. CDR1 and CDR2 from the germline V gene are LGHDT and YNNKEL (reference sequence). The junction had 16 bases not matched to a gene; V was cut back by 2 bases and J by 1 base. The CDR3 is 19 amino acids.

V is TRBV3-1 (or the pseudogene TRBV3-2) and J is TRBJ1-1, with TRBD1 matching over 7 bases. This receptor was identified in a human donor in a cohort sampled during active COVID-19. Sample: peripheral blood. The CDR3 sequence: CASSQRGRAGLRGNTEAFF. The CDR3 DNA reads TGTGCCAGCAGCCAAAGGGGGCGGGCAGGGCTTCGGGGGAACACTGAAGCTTTCTTT.